The clone carrying this T cell receptor (beta chain) has only a few counts. The CDR3 runs to 16 residues. CDR1 and CDR2 from the germline V gene are SGHRS and YFSETQ. Trimming took 0 bases from V and 2 from J, leaving 15 bases between them. This record comes from a study of T-cell reconstitution after alpha-beta-depleted transplantation in children. During its preparation, the TCRbeta library received unique molecular identifiers. TCRdb re-analysed the PCR reads in MiXCR, keeping a single row per CDR3 protein. The profile covers around 370,000 distinct CDR3 sequences, with about a tenth appearing a single time and about 2.3% taken by the ten largest.

The material was PBMCs from the stem cell graft donor, obtained from the stem cell graft. The source is a human donor who donated a stem cell graft to a child with acute lymphoblastic leukemia. The chain has TRBV5-1 and TRBJ2-7; no definite D call. CDR3: CASSLVAAYEPYEQYF. The CDR3, as DNA: TGCGCCAGCAGCTTGGTGGCGGCATACGAACCCTACGAGCAGTACTTC.